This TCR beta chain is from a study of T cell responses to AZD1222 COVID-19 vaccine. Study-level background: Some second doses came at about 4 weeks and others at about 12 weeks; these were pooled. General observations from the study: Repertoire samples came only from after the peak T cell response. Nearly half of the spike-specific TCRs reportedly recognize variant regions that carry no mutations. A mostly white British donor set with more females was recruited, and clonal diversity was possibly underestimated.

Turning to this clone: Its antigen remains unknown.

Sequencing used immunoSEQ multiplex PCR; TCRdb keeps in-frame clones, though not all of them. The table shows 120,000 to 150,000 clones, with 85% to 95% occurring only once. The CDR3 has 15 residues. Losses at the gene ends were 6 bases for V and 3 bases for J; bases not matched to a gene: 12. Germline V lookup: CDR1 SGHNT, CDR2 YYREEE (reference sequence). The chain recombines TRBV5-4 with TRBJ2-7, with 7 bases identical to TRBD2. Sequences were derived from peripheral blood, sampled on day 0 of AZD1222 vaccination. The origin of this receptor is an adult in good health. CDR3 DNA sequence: TGTGCCAGCAAGCTTGGCGGGACGGGGGGCTACGAGCAGTACTTC. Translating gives CASKLGGTGGYEQYF.